One and the same sample provided the 8 T cell receptor beta chains below, sequenced in a study of shared clonotypes between healthy human individuals. The protocol was immunoSEQ multiplex PCR, while the TCRdb copy is restricted to in-frame clones and leaves out a portion. This table holds under 2,000,000 clones, about 95% found once. Naive CD8 isolation took CD45RO-negative cells positively selected for CCR7 and excluded terminally differentiated effector memory CD45RA+ cells. Sequencing input: naive CD8+ T cells sorted from blood. These receptors were obtained from a man aged 18 to 35 in good health.

This clone occurred once. The V gene is TRBV6-1, the J gene TRBJ1-4; no reliable D call. This CDR3 spans 13 amino acids. Germline V gene sequence: CDR1 MNHNS, CDR2 SASEGT. Trimming pared 10 bases from V and 7 bases from J, leaving 16 bases between. CDR3 sequence reads: CATGRRLFEKLFF. The CDR3, as DNA: TGTGCCACCGGCAGGCGGCTTTTTGAAAAACTGTTTTTT.

The chain couples TRBV6-5 to TRBJ2-3; tentative D call: TRBD2 (6 bases). V lost 5 bases to trimming and J lost 2 bases, with 11 bases between them. Germline CDR1 is MNHEY and CDR2 is SVGAGI. The CDR3 is 14 amino acids. This CDR3 reads CASSITGVTDTQYF. As DNA, the CDR3 is TGTGCCAGCAGTATTACGGGGGTCACAGATACGCAGTATTTT.

This clone was observed once. This chain uses TRBV5-8 with TRBJ2-1; 10 bases are shared with TRBD2. This CDR3 contains 17 residues. Germline V lookup: CDR1 SGHTS, CDR2 YDEGEE. V lost 3 bases and J lost 1; bases outside the gene matches: 7. CDR3 loop: CASSSGSGRTSYNEQFF. The CDR3 nucleotides read TGTGCCAGCAGCTCGGGTAGCGGGAGGACATCCTACAATGAGCAGTTCTTC. The variable domain in full, completed from reference TRBV5-8 and TRBJ2-1, reads EAGVTQSPTHLIKTRGQQATLRCSPISGHTSVYWYQQALGLGLQFLLWYDEGEERNRGNFPPRFSGRQFPNYSSELNVNALELEDSALYLCASSSGSGRTSYNEQFFGPGTRLTVL.

In this sample, this clone turned up once. This chain links TRBV7-9 with TRBJ2-7; 8 nucleotides line up with TRBD2. This CDR3 is built from 16 residues. The V gene's germline CDR1 is SEHNR and CDR2 FQNEAQ (reference sequence). The junction had 11 bases not matched to a gene; V was cut back by 5 bases and J by 2 bases. The CDR3 region is CASSPPRGGTPYEQYF. The CDR3 nucleotides read TGTGCCAGCAGCCCTCCCCGGGGGGGGACCCCCTACGAGCAGTACTTC.

V is TRBV10-1 and J is TRBJ2-1; D gene ambiguous. Germline lookup yields CDR1 WNHNN and CDR2 SYGVQD (reference sequence). This CDR3 is built from 15 residues. V lost 2 bases to trimming and J lost 7 bases, with 15 bases between them. In DNA form, the CDR3 reads TGCGCCAGCAGTGAGCCTTTGATGGGCCCAAATGAGCAGTTCTTC. This encodes CASSEPLMGPNEQFF.

The chain joins TRBV2 to TRBJ1-1, with 7 bases aligning to TRBD1. The J segment lost 7 bases and the V segment lost 3 bases, leaving 5 bases of the junction unmatched. CDR1 and CDR2 (germline): SNHLY, FYNNEI. The CDR3 is 13 residues long. For the CDR3, the DNA is TGTGCCAGCAGTGACCCGACAGGGATTGAAGCTTTCTTT. It codes for CASSDPTGIEAFF.

This sequence joins TRBV9 and TRBJ2-3, with a possible D match to TRBD1 (6 bases). The CDR3 totals 15 residues. V lost 4 bases to trimming and J lost 2 bases, with 14 bases between them. Per the germline V gene, CDR1 is SGDLS and CDR2 is YYNGEE. Here the CDR3 reads CASSPPQGFTDTQYF. CDR3 bases: TGTGCCAGCAGCCCCCCACAGGGTTTCACAGATACGCAGTATTTT. Filled out from reference TRBV9 and TRBJ2-3, the complete variable domain reads DSGVTQTPKHLITATGQRVTLRCSPRSGDLSVYWYQQSLDQGLQFLIQYYNGEERAKGNILERFSAQQFPDLHSELNLSSLELGDSALYFCASSPPQGFTDTQYFGPGTRLTVL.

This chain links TRBV5-6 with TRBJ2-5, with 7 bases matching TRBD2. Looked up from germline, CDR1 is SGHDT and CDR2 is YYEEEE. The CDR3 is 13 residues long. V shed 5 bases and J 4 bases; nucleotides not matched to a gene: 5. The CDR3 sequence: CASRLGTTETQYF. DNA of the CDR3: TGTGCCAGCAGGCTTGGGACTACAGAGACCCAGTACTTC.